These 11 T cell receptor beta chains originate from one sample sequenced in a study of CD4 T cells in relation to SARS-CoV-2 and coronaviruses. These TCRs are of unknown antigen specificity. The assay was immunoSEQ multiplex PCR, and TCRdb's table has in-frame clones only and misses some. The repertoire has 35,000 to 40,000 clones, about four fifths of them found once; the top ten carry approximately 4.5%. Sequenced material: naive CD4+ T cells from PBMCs, cultured in vitro. The subset: naive CD4+ T cells isolated by negative enrichment. All receptors come from an adult with COVID-19.

V usage is TRBV6-2 or TRBV6-3 and J usage is TRBJ2-1; the D gene is possibly TRBD2 (6 bases). Germline V gives CDR1 MNHEY, CDR2 SVGEGT. This CDR3 has 15 amino acids. V lost 5 bases and J lost 2, with 13 bases in between. The chain's CDR3 is CASSKAGTPYNEQFF. The CDR3 DNA sequence: TGTGCCAGCAGTAAGGCGGGAACCCCCTACAATGAGCAGTTCTTC.

The chain carries TRBV15 and TRBJ2-3; perhaps D is TRBD1 or TRBD2 (5 bases each). The CDR3 extends over 15 amino acids. Germline V gives CDR1 LNHNV, CDR2 YYDKDF (reference sequence). Trimming removed 8 bases at V and 1 base at J, with 16 bases between. The DNA of the CDR3 is TGTGCCACCTCTGGACCGGGGCCTGGCACAGATACGCAGTATTTT. Residues: CATSGPGPGTDTQYF.

The chain recombines TRBV15 with TRBJ2-1, with 8 bases fitting TRBD2. The junction had 4 bases not matched to a gene; V was cut back by 5 bases and J by 4 bases. This CDR3 is built from 14 residues. Germline V gives CDR1 LNHNV, CDR2 YYDKDF (reference sequence). This CDR3 reads CATSPQREYNEQFF. The CDR3 DNA reads TGTGCCACCAGCCCCCAGCGGGAGTACAATGAGCAGTTCTTC. The full variable domain, with the rest looked up from reference TRBV15 and TRBJ2-1, is DAMVIQNPRYQVTQFGKPVTLSCSQTLNHNVMYWYQQKSSQAPKLLFHYYDKDFNNEADTPDNFQSRRPNTSFCFLDIRSPGLGDTAMYLCATSPQREYNEQFFGPGTRLTVL.

This clone was recorded a few times. This chain links TRBV24-1 with TRBJ2-2, with D perhaps TRBD1 (6 bases). The V gene lost 7 bases and the J gene lost 7 bases, with 9 bases spanning the gap. Germline V gene lookup returns CDR1 KGHDR and CDR2 SFDVKD. The CDR3 runs 12 residues. The DNA of the CDR3 is TGTGCCACCAGGGGGGCGAACGGGGAGCTGTTTTTT. It specifies CATRGANGELFF.

The sample holds one count of this clone. This chain joins TRBV28 and TRBJ2-1, with a possible D match to TRBD2 (5 bases). The CDR3 is 15 residues long. Trimming stripped 8 bases from V and 8 bases from J, with 22 bases between. The V gene's germline CDR1 is MDHEN and CDR2 SYDVKM. CDR3 coding DNA: TGTGCCAGCTCCCCACAAACTAGGTTCGGGGATGAGCAGTTCTTC. Amino acids: CASSPQTRFGDEQFF.

Note on this clone: The sample carries other DNA sequences with the same CDR3. The rearrangement uses TRBV2 and TRBJ2-3; D is ambiguous. With 4 bases removed from V and 3 bases from J, the gap between germline ends came to 2 bases. Germline V gives CDR1 SNHLY, CDR2 FYNNEI. This CDR3 contains 11 residues. Here the CDR3 DNA reads TGTGCCAGCAGTGTGACAGATACGCAGTATTTT. Translated, it gives CASSVTDTQYF. The entire variable domain, with the rest obtained from reference TRBV2 and TRBJ2-3, is as follows: EPEVTQTPSHQVTQMGQEVILRCVPISNHLYFYWYRQILGQKVEFLVSFYNNEISEKSEIFDDQFSVERPDGSNFTLKIRSTKLEDSAMYFCASSVTDTQYFGPGTRLTVL.

The J gene is TRBJ2-6, the V gene TRBV2, with TRBD1 matching 8 bases. Unmatched junction bases numbered 0, after V lost 3 bases and J lost 2 bases. This CDR3 comprises 15 residues. Per the germline V gene, CDR1 is SNHLY and CDR2 is FYNNEI. The CDR3 region is CASSEDRAGANVLTF. The CDR3 DNA follows: TGTGCCAGCAGTGAGGACAGGGCTGGGGCCAACGTCCTGACTTTC. Complete variable domain (other parts from reference TRBV2 and TRBJ2-6): EPEVTQTPSHQVTQMGQEVILRCVPISNHLYFYWYRQILGQKVEFLVSFYNNEISEKSEIFDDQFSVERPDGSNFTLKIRSTKLEDSAMYFCASSEDRAGANVLTFGAGSRLTVL.

The rearrangement joins TRBV6-6 to TRBJ2-4; D remains ambiguous. The germline CDR1 and CDR2 sequences are MNHNY and SVGAGI (reference sequence). The V gene lost 5 bases and the J gene lost 6 bases, with 11 bases spanning the gap. This CDR3 has 13 residues. The CDR3: CASSNGPGNIQYF. The CDR3 DNA is TGTGCCAGCAGTAACGGTCCTGGAAACATTCAGTACTTC.

The rearrangement uses TRBV2 and TRBJ2-7; D is unresolved. The CDR3 totals 11 residues. Trimming removed 5 bases from V and 5 bases from J, with 7 bases in between. Looked up from germline, CDR1 is SNHLY and CDR2 is FYNNEI. The CDR3 DNA is TGTGCCAGCAGTCCCTTCAACGAGCAGTACTTC. Translated: CASSPFNEQYF.

The V and J genes are TRBV7-8 and TRBJ2-1; 8 bases match TRBD1. Trimming cost V 8 bases and J 0 bases; bases outside gene matches: 6. This CDR3 is 15 amino acids long. In germline, CDR1 is SGHVS, CDR2 FQNEAQ. The CDR3 region is CASDSTGGSYNEQFF. DNA for the CDR3: TGTGCCAGCGACTCAACAGGGGGCTCCTACAATGAGCAGTTCTTC.

The V call is TRBV27, the J call TRBJ1-5; 8 bases agree with TRBD1. This CDR3 has 15 amino acids. Germline V gives CDR1 MNHEY, CDR2 SMNVEV (reference sequence). V shed 5 bases and J 2 bases; nucleotides not matched to a gene: 5. The CDR3 DNA reads as TGTGCCAGCAGTCACGGACAGGGACGCAATCAGCCCCAGCATTTT. It specifies CASSHGQGRNQPQHF.